This is a list of T cell receptor beta chains from one sample in a study of T cells in narcolepsy. The assay was immunoSEQ multiplex PCR, and TCRdb's table has in-frame clones only and misses some. The sample yields around 32,000 clones, around 86% seen once. Sequences were obtained from CD45RA- memory CD4+ T cells from PBMCs. The receptor set was obtained from a human donor with narcolepsy. Each CDR3 is given with its conserved first and last residue. D genes are given only for firm matches. Size is omitted from some rows. Given values are once, few, many or a class for expanded clones.

j_gene,v_gene,d_gene,abundance,CDR3nt,CDR3aa
TRBJ2-7,TRBV27,TRBD2,NA,TGTGCCAGCAGGGGACTAGCGAACCACGAGCAGTACTTC,CASRGLANHEQYF
TRBJ1-2,TRBV12-5,NA,NA,TGTGCTAGTGGTTTGGCCGAGACAGGCCCCGAGGGCTACACCTTC,CASGLAETGPEGYTF
TRBJ2-3,TRBV7-2,NA,NA,TGTGCCAGCACGGGTTCAAGGGTAGGGACAGATACGCAGTATTTT,CASTGSRVGTDTQYF
TRBJ1-5,TRBV7-9,NA,NA,TGTGCCAGCAGCTTAGATCATCAGCCCCAGCATTTT,CASSLDHQPQHF
TRBJ1-3,TRBV4-3,NA,NA,TGCGCCAGCAGCCAAGATATACGGGGCGGCTTTTACACCGGAAACACCATATATTTT,CASSQDIRGGFYTGNTIYF
TRBJ1-1,TRBV28,NA,NA,TGTGCCAGCAGTCCCCCGGGACCGAACACTGAAGCTTTCTTT,CASSPPGPNTEAFF
TRBJ2-1,TRBV29-1,NA,NA,TGCAGCGTTGAGTCAGGGAAGTATGAGCAGTTCTTC,CSVESGKYEQFF
TRBJ2-3,TRBV10-2,TRBD2,NA,TGCGCCAGCAGAACTAGCGGGGAGGGAAATACGCAGTATTTT,CASRTSGEGNTQYF
TRBJ2-7,TRBV6-5,TRBD2,NA,TGTGCCAGCAACCCAGCGGGAGTATACGAGCAGTACTTC,CASNPAGVYEQYF
TRBJ2-3,TRBV5-6,NA,NA,TGTGCCAGCAGCTTCTTGGCCCCCTTCCGCACAGATACGCAGTATTTT,CASSFLAPFRTDTQYF
TRBJ2-3,TRBV27,TRBD2,few,TGTGCCAGCAGTTTCTGGGCGGGAGGGATTGTGGATACGCAGTATTTT,CASSFWAGGIVDTQYF
TRBJ2-1,TRBV11-2,TRBD2,NA,TGTGCCAGCAGCTCGACCGGACTAGCGGTTGCCTACAATGAGCAGTTCTTC,CASSSTGLAVAYNEQFF
TRBJ2-2,TRBV29-1,TRBD1,once,TGCAGCGTTGGGGACAGGGGACGAAACACCGGGGAGCTGTTTTTT,CSVGDRGRNTGELFF
TRBJ2-7,TRBV5-6,NA,NA,TGTGCCAGCAGCTTGGATGTGGGGAGGGAGCAGTACTTC,CASSLDVGREQYF
TRBJ2-3,TRBV20-1,NA,NA,TGCAGTGCTAGAACCCCGGGTACGCAGTATTTT,CSARTPGTQYF
TRBJ1-2,TRBV7-8,NA,NA,TGTGCCAGCAGCTCCAGCGAAGTCCCAGGGGAACGCGGCTACACCTTC,CASSSSEVPGERGYTF
TRBJ2-4,TRBV7-2,TRBD2,NA,TGTGCCAGCAGCTTAGTAGGAGCGGGGCTAGCCAAAAACATTCAGTACTTC,CASSLVGAGLAKNIQYF
TRBJ2-7,TRBV6-5,TRBD2,NA,TGTGCCAGCAGTTGGGGACAGCGGGGGGGCGAGCAGTACTTC,CASSWGQRGGEQYF
TRBJ2-1,TRBV6-1,NA,few,TGTGCCAGCAAGGAAGGGATCTACAATGAGCAGTTCTTC,CASKEGIYNEQFF
TRBJ1-5,TRBV5-5,TRBD1,NA,TGTGCCAGCAGCGCCCGGGACAGCCATCAGCCCCAGCATTTT,CASSARDSHQPQHF
TRBJ2-3,TRBV9,NA,NA,TGTGCCAGCAGCGTAGATACGTTGTGGGGGAGCCTGGGAACAGATACGCAGTATTTT,CASSVDTLWGSLGTDTQYF
TRBJ2-7,TRBV10-2,TRBD1,NA,TGCGCCAGCAGTGAGCCGGGACAGGGGACCCGCGAGCAGTACTTC,CASSEPGQGTREQYF
TRBJ2-6,TRBV15,NA,NA,TGTGCCACCAGCAGAGAGACAGTTTATCTCGCACGTTCTGGGGCCAACGTCCTGACTTTC,CATSRETVYLARSGANVLTF
TRBJ2-2,TRBV10-2,TRBD2,NA,TGCGCCAGCAGTGGGATGACTAGCGGGTCACAGAACACCGGGGAGCTGTTTTTT,CASSGMTSGSQNTGELFF
TRBJ1-6,TRBV7-9,TRBD1,NA,TGTGCCAGCAGCCCACAGGGGGGAGAGGATTCACCCCTCCACTTT,CASSPQGGEDSPLHF
TRBJ2-5,TRBV7-3,NA,NA,TGTGCCAGCTCCAAGGGGGTTGGCGAGACCCAGTACTTC,CASSKGVGETQYF
TRBJ1-1,TRBV4-2,NA,NA,TGTGCCAGCAGCCAAGATTACAGATCCTACACTGAAGCTTTCTTT,CASSQDYRSYTEAFF
TRBJ2-2,TRBV7-8,TRBD2,NA,TGTGCCAGCAGCTCCCGGAAGGTAGCGGGGCGACCGTCGAACACCGGGGAGCTGTTTTTT,CASSSRKVAGRPSNTGELFF
TRBJ2-7,TRBV11-2,NA,NA,TGTGCCAGCAGCTTAGAAGGATACGAGCAGTACTTC,CASSLEGYEQYF
TRBJ1-1,TRBV6-1,NA,NA,TGTGCCAGCAAGAGGACAAATGATAACACTGAAGCTTTCTTT,CASKRTNDNTEAFF
TRBJ2-7,TRBV19,NA,NA,TGTGCCAGTAGTAGCCCGAGCTACGAGCAGTACTTC,CASSSPSYEQYF
TRBJ2-3,TRBV30,NA,NA,TGTGCCTGGACCGCGGTGGGAGGAGCAGATACGCAGTATTTT,CAWTAVGGADTQYF
TRBJ2-2,TRBV5-4,NA,NA,TGTGCCAGCAGCTTGGTTTCGGACACCGGGGAGCTGTTTTTT,CASSLVSDTGELFF
TRBJ1-1,TRBV5-1,TRBD1,once,TGCGCCAGCAGCATCGGACAGGGGCCGCGGGTGTCTTTCTTT,CASSIGQGPRVSFF
TRBJ1-1,TRBV29-1,NA,NA,TGCAGCGTTGTTTTAGGGTTTACTGAAGCTTTCTTT,CSVVLGFTEAFF
TRBJ2-5,TRBV27,NA,NA,TGTGCCATCCCTTGGGCAGACCAAGAGACCCAGTACTTC,CAIPWADQETQYF
TRBJ1-3,TRBV28,NA,NA,TGTGCCAGCAGTTCTCCGGGAGGGGGAGCTGGAAACACCATATATTTT,CASSSPGGGAGNTIYF
TRBJ2-7,TRBV11-2,NA,NA,TGTGCCAGCAGCTTTAGTGCCGAGCAGTACTTC,CASSFSAEQYF
TRBJ1-5,TRBV7-8,TRBD1,NA,TGTGCCAGCAGCACGATGGGACAGGGCACCCCTCAGCCCCAGCATTTT,CASSTMGQGTPQPQHF
TRBJ1-2,TRBV29-1,NA,few,TGCAGCGTTGAAGGGACGGACAGCCCTAACTATGGCTACACCTTC,CSVEGTDSPNYGYTF
TRBJ1-5,TRBV7-9,TRBD1,NA,TGTGCCAGCAGCCGACAGGGAGGGGATCAGCCCCAGCATTTT,CASSRQGGDQPQHF
TRBJ1-1,TRBV10-3,NA,NA,TGTGCCACGGCGGGGGGGCAGGCTGAAGCTTTCTTT,CATAGGQAEAFF
TRBJ1-1,TRBV5-6,TRBD1,few,TGTGCCAGCAGCTTCAGGGGGGAGGGGGTGCGGAACACTGAAGCTTTCTTT,CASSFRGEGVRNTEAFF
TRBJ2-3,TRBV29-1,NA,once,TGCAGCGTTGAAGGAGGCGGCAGGGGCCTGGATACGCAGTATTTT,CSVEGGGRGLDTQYF
TRBJ2-1,TRBV30,NA,NA,TGTGCCTGGAGAGGGGACGGTGACGGGGAGCAGTTCTTC,CAWRGDGDGEQFF
TRBJ2-2,TRBV2,NA,NA,TGTGCCAGCACGCGTACGGACACCGGGGAGCTGTTTTTT,CASTRTDTGELFF
TRBJ1-1,TRBV18,NA,NA,TGTGCCAGCTCACCTGCTGTGACACCCATGAACACTGAAGCTTTCTTT,CASSPAVTPMNTEAFF
TRBJ1-1,TRBV9,TRBD1,NA,TGTGCCAGCAGCGCACATCAGGGGGCTGGCACTGAAGCTTTCTTT,CASSAHQGAGTEAFF
TRBJ2-1,TRBV5-4,TRBD2,NA,TGTGCCAGTAGCTTGGGTGGAGCGGGGGGATCCTACAATGAGCAGTTCTTC,CASSLGGAGGSYNEQFF
TRBJ2-3,TRBV4-3,NA,NA,TGCGCCAGCAGCCAAGATGGGGAAACCACAGATACGCAGTATTTT,CASSQDGETTDTQYF
TRBJ2-2,TRBV27,TRBD1,once,TGTGCCAGCAGCTCCGGGACAGGGCGCACCGGGGAGCTGTTTTTT,CASSSGTGRTGELFF
TRBJ2-7,TRBV29-1,TRBD1,NA,TGCAGCGGGGGACAGGGGGCCTACGAGCAGTACTTC,CSGGQGAYEQYF
TRBJ2-7,TRBV29-1,NA,NA,TGCAGCGTTGAAGATCTTCCCGGAGCACAGTACTTC,CSVEDLPGAQYF
TRBJ1-4,TRBV19,NA,few,TGTGCCAGTAGTATCCGGGGGCAGCACGAAAAACTGTTTTTT,CASSIRGQHEKLFF
TRBJ1-5,TRBV28,NA,once,TGTGCCAGCAGTCTACCGTCCCGGGGGCTTATTCAGCCCCAGCATTTT,CASSLPSRGLIQPQHF
TRBJ2-3,TRBV7-9,NA,NA,TGTGCCAGCAGCTTAGATAGGGGACCGCCCAAGTATTTT,CASSLDRGPPKYF
TRBJ2-7,TRBV7-9,TRBD1,NA,TGTGCCAGCAGCTCCCGACAGGGGATCTACGAGCAGTACTTC,CASSSRQGIYEQYF
TRBJ2-5,TRBV25-1,NA,NA,TGTGCCAGCAGTGACCGGAGCTTCCAAGAGACCCAGTACTTC,CASSDRSFQETQYF
TRBJ1-5,TRBV18,NA,few,TGTGCCAGCTCACTCACCACCAGACAGGGCAATCAGCCCCAGCATTTT,CASSLTTRQGNQPQHF